Here is one T cell receptor beta chain with its context. TCRdb re-called the 5' RACE reads with MiXCR, one entry per CDR3 protein. The table lists around 57,000 distinct CDR3 sequences, 28% of them singletons. V gave up 6 bases and J gave up 3 bases; unmatched junction bases: 10. Germline V CDR1 and CDR2: SGHRS, YFSETQ. This CDR3 comprises 15 residues. The sequence was obtained from a female donor with breast cancer. The specimen was tumor-infiltrating memory CD4+ T cells sorted from the breast tumor. Subset here: memory CD4+ T cells, CD4+CD45RO+CD25-. The chain is built from TRBV5-1 and TRBJ1-2; 8 nucleotides line up with TRBD1. This chain's CDR3 is CASTNPDRVDYGYTF. The CDR3 nucleotides are TGCGCCAGCACCAATCCGGACAGGGTAGACTATGGCTACACCTTC.